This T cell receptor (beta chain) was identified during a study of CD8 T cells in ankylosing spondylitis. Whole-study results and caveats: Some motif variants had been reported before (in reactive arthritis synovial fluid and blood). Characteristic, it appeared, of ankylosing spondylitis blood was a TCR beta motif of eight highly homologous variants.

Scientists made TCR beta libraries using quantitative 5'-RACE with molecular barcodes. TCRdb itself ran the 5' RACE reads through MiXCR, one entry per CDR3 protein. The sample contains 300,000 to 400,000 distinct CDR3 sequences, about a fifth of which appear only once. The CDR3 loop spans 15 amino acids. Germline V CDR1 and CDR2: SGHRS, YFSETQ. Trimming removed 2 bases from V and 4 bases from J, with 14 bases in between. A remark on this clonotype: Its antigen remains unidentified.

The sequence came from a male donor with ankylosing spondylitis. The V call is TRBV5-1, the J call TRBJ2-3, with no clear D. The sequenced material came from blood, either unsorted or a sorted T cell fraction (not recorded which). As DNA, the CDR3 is TGCGCCAGCAGCTTATCACAACCGGACCCAGATACGCAGTATTTT. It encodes CASSLSQPDPDTQYF.